This passage covers 21 T cell receptor beta chains from one sample sequenced in a study of blood T cell repertoires in COVID-19. Libraries were prepared by immunoSEQ multiplex PCR; TCRdb keeps only in-frame clonotypes and omits some of them. The table records 380,000 or so clones, 65% to 90% of them present only once. What was sequenced was peripheral blood. These receptors came from a woman aged 55 to 70 with COVID-19, enrolled during active disease.

The chain couples TRBV5-1 to TRBJ2-1; maybe TRBD2 (6 bases). CDR3 length equals 15 residues. V was pared by 2 bases and J by 5 bases, with 14 bases between. Germline V gene lookup returns CDR1 SGHRS and CDR2 YFSETQ. The CDR3 reads CASSFGSLTNNEQFF. The CDR3 DNA reads as TGCGCCAGCAGCTTCGGGAGCCTAACCAACAATGAGCAGTTCTTC.

The table lists this clone with a few counts. A read error may account for a junction end that differs from germline. The chain links TRBV7-2 to TRBJ2-1, with TRBD1 identical over 8 bases. Germline assignment: CDR1 SGHTA and CDR2 FQGNSA. This CDR3 contains 13 residues. CDR3 nucleotides: TGTGCCAGCAGCTCCCAAGGCCGGGACAGGTTGATCTTC. As protein: CASSSQGRDRLIF.

The chain carries TRBV15 and TRBJ2-2, with TRBD2 matching 9 bases. Germline V gives CDR1 LNHNV, CDR2 YYDKDF (reference sequence). The V segment lost 0 bases and the J segment 3 bases; nucleotides outside the gene matches: 8. This CDR3 contains 18 residues. CDR3: CATSRDEPGLADTGELFF. The DNA of the CDR3 is TGTGCCACCAGCAGAGATGAACCGGGACTAGCCGACACCGGGGAGCTGTTTTTT.

A single count supports this clone. This chain joins TRBV7-9 and TRBJ2-1; D is ambiguous. With 4 bases removed from V and 11 bases from J, the gap between germline ends came to 12 bases. Germline V lookup: CDR1 SEHNR, CDR2 FQNEAQ (reference sequence). The CDR3 length is 12 residues. CDR3 region: CASSSDTAKQFF. In DNA, the CDR3 is TGTGCCAGCAGCTCGGATACAGCTAAGCAGTTCTTC.

The V gene is TRBV4-1, the J gene TRBJ1-1; TRBD1 matches at 7 bases. Germline V gives CDR1 MGHRA, CDR2 YSYEKL. Losses at the gene ends were 1 base for V and 9 bases for J; bases not matched to a gene: 5. This CDR3 is built from 13 residues. CDR3 DNA sequence: TGCGCCAGCAGCCAAGTGGGGACAGAGCAAGCTTTCTTT. Translated: CASSQVGTEQAFF.

This clone has just one count. This chain joins TRBV7-2 and TRBJ2-7; a possible D gene is TRBD1 (6 bases). With 2 bases removed from V and 5 bases from J, the gap between germline ends came to 16 bases. Germline V gene data show CDR1 as SGHTA and CDR2 as FQGNSA. The CDR3 is made up of 15 amino acids. This chain's CDR3 is CASSLTRARGDEQYF. CDR3 nucleotide sequence: TGTGCCAGCAGCTTAACCCGGGCCAGGGGAGACGAGCAGTACTTC.

At least ten counts were recorded for this clone. This chain links TRBV10-3 with TRBJ2-7, with 7 positions matching TRBD1. Germline V gene lookup returns CDR1 ENHRY and CDR2 SYGVKD. V gave up 8 bases and J gave up 6 bases; unmatched junction bases: 16. CDR3 size: 15 residues. The CDR3 loop reads CAIVEGAGQSGEQYF. The CDR3 region has the DNA TGTGCCATCGTAGAGGGGGCCGGACAATCTGGCGAGCAGTACTTC.

With regard to this clone: Other DNA sequences within the sample encode an identical CDR3. V usage is TRBV6-5 and J usage is TRBJ1-1; D is perhaps TRBD1 (5 bases). CDR1 MNHEY and CDR2 SVGAGI come from the germline V gene. V was trimmed by 4 bases and J by 1 base, leaving 7 bases between them. The CDR3 consists of 13 residues. CDR3 sequence: CASSSTENTEAFF. CDR3 in DNA: TGTGCCAGCAGTTCGACAGAGAACACTGAAGCTTTCTTT.

The genes are TRBV6-5 and TRBJ1-1, with D maybe TRBD1 (5 bases). Germline CDR1 is MNHEY and CDR2 is SVGAGI. The CDR3 is 13 amino acids. V dropped 5 bases and J dropped 11 bases, with 18 bases sitting between them. The chain's CDR3 is CASSTFGTREAFF. As DNA, the CDR3 is TGTGCCAGCAGTACCTTCGGGACCCGGGAGGCTTTCTTT.

This clone was seen once. V is TRBV9 and J is TRBJ1-2; 8 bases align to TRBD1. The ends lost 3 bases at V and 8 bases at J; junction bases unmatched: 15. The CDR3 length is 16 residues. CDR1 is SGDLS, CDR2 YYNGEE, per germline. The CDR3 is CASSAPRQGPQGGYTF. The CDR3, as DNA: TGTGCCAGCAGCGCCCCTAGACAGGGGCCCCAAGGCGGCTACACCTTC.

The CDR3 loop reads CASSATGLYGYTF. CDR3 sequence (DNA): TGTGCCAGTAGTGCGACAGGTCTTTATGGCTACACCTTC. This chain connects TRBV19 to TRBJ1-2, with D perhaps matching TRBD1 (6 bases). The V end lost 5 bases, the J end lost 5 bases, and 12 bases lay between the germline ends. From germline, CDR1 is LNHDA and CDR2 SQIVND (reference sequence). The CDR3 is made up of 13 amino acids.

The chain employs TRBV6-6 and TRBJ2-7, with 7 bases lining up with TRBD2. J gave up 3 bases and V 10 bases, and 6 bases lay outside the gene matches. Germline lookup yields CDR1 MNHNY and CDR2 SVGAGI (reference sequence). The CDR3 is 12 residues long. The CDR3 nucleotides read TGTGCCACCCGGGGGGAGGACTACGAGCAGTACTTC. Translated, it gives CATRGEDYEQYF.

The J gene is TRBJ1-4, the V gene TRBV7-8, with TRBD1 identical over 7 bases. With V trimmed by 1 base and J by 1 base, 3 bases remained unmatched. From germline, CDR1 is SGHVS and CDR2 FQNEAQ. This CDR3 is built from 16 residues. The CDR3 protein is CASSLGRTGTNEKLFF. CDR3 nucleotide sequence: TGTGCCAGCAGCTTAGGGCGGACAGGAACTAATGAAAAACTGTTTTTT.

On this clone itself: It may be a read error: a sequence one base away is much more abundant. The chain combines TRBV7-7 with TRBJ2-2; 8 bases agree with TRBD1. The CDR3 contains 15 residues. Germline lookup yields CDR1 SSHAT and CDR2 FNYEAQ (reference sequence). J lost 1 base, V lost 5 bases, and 3 bases had no gene match. CDR3: CASSPGTGNTGELFF. Here the CDR3 DNA reads TGTGCCAGCAGCCCCGGGACAGGGAACACCGGGGAGCTGTTTTTT.

The genes are TRBV18 and TRBJ2-3, with D tentatively TRBD1 (5 bases). The V end was cut by 5 bases, the J end by 0 bases, with 12 bases between. This CDR3 spans 15 amino acids. Looked up from germline, CDR1 is KGHSH and CDR2 is LQKENI. The CDR3 is CASSLQAPSTDTQYF. The CDR3 bases are TGTGCCAGCTCATTACAGGCTCCTAGCACAGATACGCAGTATTTT.

This chain connects TRBV5-6 to TRBJ2-7; 8 bases map to TRBD1. V lost 2 bases to trimming and J lost 3 bases; unmatched junction nucleotides: 10. CDR3 length: 16 amino acids. Germline V gives CDR1 SGHDT, CDR2 YYEEEE. CDR3 DNA: TGTGCCAGCAGCTTCCGGACAGGGCAGGGTGTCTACGAGCAGTACTTC. This encodes CASSFRTGQGVYEQYF.

Note on this clone: A read error may account for a junction end that differs from germline. The chain joins TRBV3-1 (or the pseudogene TRBV3-2) to TRBJ1-1; D perhaps matches TRBD1 (6 bases). Germline V gives CDR1 LGHDT, CDR2 YNNKEL (reference sequence). CDR3 length equals 13 residues. DNA of the CDR3: TGTGCCAGCAGCCAAGACTCTACGGGGGGGCCGCTCTTT. It specifies CASSQDSTGGPLF.

In its sample, this clone was seen a few times. CDR3 loop: CATETGDTEAFF. The CDR3 DNA is TGTGCCACCGAGACAGGGGACACTGAAGCTTTCTTT. The V call is TRBV10-3, the J call TRBJ1-1; 8 nucleotides line up with TRBD1. J was trimmed by 3 bases and V by 10 bases; bases with no gene match: 4. This CDR3 is 12 amino acids long. Germline V gene sequence: CDR1 ENHRY, CDR2 SYGVKD.

The chain combines TRBV13 with TRBJ2-4; D call uncertain. Trimming stripped 1 base from V and 4 bases from J, with 11 bases between. Germline V gene sequence: CDR1 PRHDT, CDR2 FYEKMQ (reference sequence). The CDR3 spans 15 residues. The CDR3 region has the DNA TGTGCCAGCAGCTTAGCTGGCAGATCAAAAAACATTCAGTACTTC. It yields the protein CASSLAGRSKNIQYF.

The V call is TRBV3-1 (or the pseudogene TRBV3-2), the J call TRBJ2-7; 9 bases line up with TRBD2. Germline V gene sequence: CDR1 LGHDT, CDR2 YNNKEL (reference sequence). This CDR3 is 17 amino acids long. The junction had 17 bases not matched to a gene; V was cut back by 7 bases and J by 4 bases. This CDR3 reads CASTPTRWASGEYEQYF. In nucleotides, the CDR3 is TGTGCCAGCACCCCCACTCGCTGGGCTAGCGGGGAGTACGAGCAGTACTTC.

The rearrangement uses TRBV4-1 and TRBJ2-7; maybe TRBD2 (5 bases). Germline V gives CDR1 MGHRA, CDR2 YSYEKL. Deletions cut 4 bases from V and 7 bases from J, with 20 bases between. This CDR3 spans 15 amino acids. The CDR3 nucleotides are TGCGCCAGCAGCCGAACGGCTGGCGTACGAGGGGAGCAGTACTTC. Translated, it gives CASSRTAGVRGEQYF.